The clone carrying this T cell receptor beta chain was counted only a few times. Its matching antigen is unknown. Using a J-beta primer mix together with a sample-barcoded 5' primer, a second PCR was run for about 7 to 12 cycles. TCRdb independently ran MiXCR on the 5' RACE reads; one entry per CDR3 protein. The sample records roughly 2 million distinct CDR3 sequences, roughly 49% being singletons. This specimen belongs to a study of blood T cells in healthy people across ages. Overall study findings and caveats: In older individuals, TCR beta diversity per million T cells was lower, falling roughly linearly with age.

CDR3 length: 15 amino acids. Germline V lookup: CDR1 SGHTA, CDR2 FQGNSA. V trimming: 5 bases; J trimming: 9 bases; junction bases outside the gene matches: 10. Sequenced input: blood. This sequence was found in a woman aged 40 to 50 in good health. This chain joins TRBV7-2 and TRBJ1-6; TRBD1 matches 7 bases. CDR3 DNA: TGTGCCAGCAGCCTTAGACAGGGCCGGGGTTCACCCCTCCACTTT. This translates into CASSLRQGRGSPLHF.